These T cell receptor beta chains were read from a single sample in a study of T cell responses to AZD1222 COVID-19 vaccine. TCRdb's table, derived via immunoSEQ multiplex PCR, lists solely in-frame clones and lacks some. The sample has around 140,000 clones; about 92% are singletons. The specimen comprised peripheral blood, sampled on day 0 of AZD1222 vaccination. These TCRs come from an adult in good health. The CDR3 runs from the conserved cysteine through the conserved F or W. A D gene is named only where the DNA matches it firmly. The size field is filled for only some rows; it gives once, few, many or a size class.

J: TRBJ1-3
size: .
V: TRBV3-1/TRBV3-2
D: .
DNA: TGTGCCAGCAGCCAAGTGGACAGAGGAAACACCATATATTTT
CDR3: CASSQVDRGNTIYF

J: TRBJ2-5
size: .
V: TRBV11-2
D: .
DNA: TGTGCCAGCAGCTTAGCAAGGCCCTTCGGCAGGTTGCGAGAGACCCAGTACTTC
CDR3: CASSLARPFGRLRETQYF

J: TRBJ1-1
size: .
V: TRBV19
D: .
DNA: TGTGCCAGTAGTATCCACACAGGCAAGAACACTGAAGCTTTCTTT
CDR3: CASSIHTGKNTEAFF

J: TRBJ1-6
size: .
V: TRBV7-5
D: .
DNA: TGTGTCAGAAGCTTCCCGACCGGGGGGCGTAATTCACCCCTCCACTTT
CDR3: CVRSFPTGGRNSPLHF

J: TRBJ2-1
size: .
V: TRBV20-1
D: TRBD1
DNA: TGCAGTGCTAGCCCCGGACAGGGGCCATTCTTC
CDR3: CSASPGQGPFF

J: TRBJ2-2
size: .
V: TRBV5-5
D: .
DNA: TGTGCCAGCAGCTTGGGATCCGGGGAGCTGTTTTTT
CDR3: CASSLGSGELFF

J: TRBJ1-1
size: .
V: TRBV4-1
D: .
DNA: TGCGCCAGCAGCCAAGAGGCAAACAGAAACACTGAAGCTTTCTTT
CDR3: CASSQEANRNTEAFF

J: TRBJ2-7
size: .
V: TRBV5-1
D: .
DNA: TGCGCCAGCAGCTCGGCAAGTACTACCTACGAGCAGTACTTC
CDR3: CASSSASTTYEQYF

J: TRBJ2-3
size: .
V: TRBV27
D: .
DNA: TGTGCCAGCAGTTCTCAGGGCAGATCCACAGATACGCAGTATTTT
CDR3: CASSSQGRSTDTQYF

J: TRBJ1-1
size: .
V: TRBV15
D: .
DNA: TGTGCCACCAGCAGAAAAAACATGAACACTGAAGCTTTCTTT
CDR3: CATSRKNMNTEAFF

J: TRBJ2-1
size: .
V: TRBV15
D: .
DNA: TGTGCCACCAGCAGAGATAGGCAGGATGAGCAGTTCTTC
CDR3: CATSRDRQDEQFF

J: TRBJ2-3
size: few
V: TRBV4-1
D: .
DNA: TGCGCCAGCAGCCACGAGAGGGGAAACCTCTGGACAGATACGCAGTATTTT
CDR3: CASSHERGNLWTDTQYF

J: TRBJ1-1
size: .
V: TRBV18
D: .
DNA: TGTGCCAGCTCACCACCGTCGGTAAACACTGAAGCTTTCTTT
CDR3: CASSPPSVNTEAFF

J: TRBJ2-3
size: .
V: TRBV5-4
D: .
DNA: TGTGCCAGCAGCTTGGGGGCTGGGGATACGCAGTATTTT
CDR3: CASSLGAGDTQYF

J: TRBJ2-3
size: once
V: TRBV10-3
D: .
DNA: TGTGCCATCAATTGGGGAATGGCCACAGATACGCAGTATTTT
CDR3: CAINWGMATDTQYF

J: TRBJ2-7
size: .
V: TRBV12-3/TRBV12-4
D: TRBD1
DNA: TGTGCCAGCAGCTTGGGACAGGGAAACGAGCAGTACTTC
CDR3: CASSLGQGNEQYF

J: TRBJ1-2
size: .
V: TRBV4-1
D: .
DNA: TGCGCCAGCAGCCATCACTTTCTGAAAAGGGTCCAACCCTCCTATGGCTACACCTTC
CDR3: CASSHHFLKRVQPSYGYTF

J: TRBJ1-1
size: .
V: TRBV2
D: .
DNA: TGTGCCATCCCGACAGGAGCCAACACTGAAGCTTTCTTT
CDR3: CAIPTGANTEAFF

J: TRBJ1-3
size: .
V: TRBV28
D: TRBD1
DNA: TGTGCCAGCAGCGTGCCGGCAGGGGGCTCTGGAAACACCATATATTTT
CDR3: CASSVPAGGSGNTIYF

J: TRBJ2-1
size: .
V: TRBV5-8
D: .
DNA: TGTGCCAGCAGCTCAGGGTGGGCCGGGGCTTACAATGAGCAGTTCTTC
CDR3: CASSSGWAGAYNEQFF

J: TRBJ2-2
size: .
V: TRBV2
D: TRBD1
DNA: TGTGCCAGTTCTACCGGGACAGGGGTGACCGGGGAGCTGTTTTTT
CDR3: CASSTGTGVTGELFF

J: TRBJ2-7
size: .
V: TRBV6-5
D: TRBD1
DNA: TGTGCCAGCAGTTATGGGACAGGGGGTGGAGAGCAGTACTTC
CDR3: CASSYGTGGGEQYF

J: TRBJ1-5
size: .
V: TRBV28
D: .
DNA: TGTGCCAGCAGGTTCTCCCCTTTTCAGCCCCAGCATTTT
CDR3: CASRFSPFQPQHF

J: TRBJ1-3
size: .
V: TRBV7-3
D: .
DNA: TGTGCCAGAGGGGGGGTAGCCCTTGGAAACACCATATATTTT
CDR3: CARGGVALGNTIYF

J: TRBJ1-1
size: once
V: TRBV4-3
D: .
DNA: TGCGCCAGCAGCCAAGGCCCGTTGGGACGGAACACTGAAGCTTTCTTT
CDR3: CASSQGPLGRNTEAFF

J: TRBJ2-7
size: .
V: TRBV28
D: TRBD2
DNA: TGTGCCAGCAGTTTATCGTCTAGCGGGGGCTACGAGCAGTACTTC
CDR3: CASSLSSSGGYEQYF

J: TRBJ2-7
size: .
V: TRBV5-4
D: TRBD2
DNA: TGTGCCAGCAGCTCCCTCCGGGCGGGGGGATTATACGAGCAGTACTTC
CDR3: CASSSLRAGGLYEQYF

J: TRBJ1-2
size: .
V: TRBV7-9
D: .
DNA: TGTGCCAGCAGCTCGAACGGGGTGAGCTACACCTTC
CDR3: CASSSNGVSYTF

J: TRBJ2-7
size: .
V: TRBV29-1
D: TRBD1
DNA: TGCAGCGTTGTGTATCGGGACAGGGGCTACGAGCAGTACTTC
CDR3: CSVVYRDRGYEQYF

J: TRBJ1-6
size: .
V: TRBV19
D: TRBD1
DNA: TGTGCCAGTAGTTTTACTTCAGGGGGCTTTTCTAATTCACCCCTCCACTTT
CDR3: CASSFTSGGFSNSPLHF

J: TRBJ2-2
size: .
V: TRBV5-6
D: .
DNA: TGTGCCAGCAGTCGCACCGGGGAGCTGTTTTTT
CDR3: CASSRTGELFF

J: TRBJ1-2
size: .
V: TRBV7-2
D: .
DNA: TGTGCCAGCAGCTCTCGCCATATCCGAGGCTATGGCTACACCTTC
CDR3: CASSSRHIRGYGYTF

J: TRBJ2-7
size: .
V: TRBV19
D: TRBD1
DNA: TGTGCCAGCTCGACAGGGCTTACCTACGAGCAGTACTTC
CDR3: CASSTGLTYEQYF

J: TRBJ1-1
size: .
V: TRBV2
D: .
DNA: TGTGCCAGCAGTCGGGACCGGGGGACTGAAGCTTTCTTT
CDR3: CASSRDRGTEAFF

J: TRBJ2-5
size: .
V: TRBV18
D: TRBD1
DNA: TGTGCCAGCTCACCGGGGACAGGCCAAGAGACCCAGTACTTC
CDR3: CASSPGTGQETQYF

J: TRBJ1-1
size: .
V: TRBV30
D: TRBD1
DNA: TGTGCCTGGAGTCCGGGACAGACGGCTTTCTTT
CDR3: CAWSPGQTAFF

J: TRBJ1-6
size: .
V: TRBV19
D: TRBD1
DNA: TGTGCCAGTGGGACAGGGAGCTCCTATAATTCACCCCTCCACTTT
CDR3: CASGTGSSYNSPLHF

J: TRBJ1-2
size: .
V: TRBV30
D: .
DNA: TGTGCCTGGAGACCCGACGGGCCCTATGCTGGCTACACCTTC
CDR3: CAWRPDGPYAGYTF

J: TRBJ2-3
size: .
V: TRBV24-1
D: TRBD2
DNA: TGTGCCACCAGTGGTGGGACTAGCGGGGGGGCCGAGGATACGCAGTATTTT
CDR3: CATSGGTSGGAEDTQYF

J: TRBJ1-1
size: .
V: TRBV19
D: .
DNA: TGTGCCAGTAGTATAGATAGGGGTTCTCAAGCTTTCTTT
CDR3: CASSIDRGSQAFF

J: TRBJ2-1
size: .
V: TRBV10-3
D: TRBD1
DNA: TGTGCCATCGGAACCGGGACAGGACGCGACAATGAGCAGTTCTTC
CDR3: CAIGTGTGRDNEQFF

J: TRBJ1-1
size: once
V: TRBV5-6
D: .
DNA: TGTGCCAGCACATTGGGAGGGTGGGTTGAAGCTTTCTTT
CDR3: CASTLGGWVEAFF

J: TRBJ2-2
size: .
V: TRBV11-3
D: TRBD1
DNA: TGTGCCAGCAGTTTAAGACAGGGCCCTGCGCGTTTGTCCGGGGAGCTGTTTTTT
CDR3: CASSLRQGPARLSGELFF

J: TRBJ2-5
size: .
V: TRBV18
D: .
DNA: TGTGCCAGCTCACCGGGGGGGCGTCAGGCGACCCAGTACTTC
CDR3: CASSPGGRQATQYF

J: TRBJ1-1
size: .
V: TRBV12-5
D: .
DNA: TGTGCTAGTGGTTTAAGGACTGAAGCTTTCTTT
CDR3: CASGLRTEAFF

J: TRBJ2-5
size: .
V: TRBV5-1
D: TRBD2
DNA: TGCCCCCGCAGCCGACTCGCGGGGGGGTCAGAGACCCAGTACTTC
CDR3: CPRSRLAGGSETQYF

J: TRBJ1-1
size: .
V: TRBV6-5
D: .
DNA: TGTGCCACCTTGGGGGGGGCGCTGGGAAAAACTGAAGCTTTCTTT
CDR3: CATLGGALGKTEAFF

J: TRBJ1-4
size: .
V: TRBV7-6
D: .
DNA: TGTGCCAGCAGCCACTTCACGCGGAGCGTAAATGAAAAACTGTTTTTT
CDR3: CASSHFTRSVNEKLFF

J: TRBJ2-7
size: .
V: TRBV18
D: TRBD1
DNA: TGTGCCAGCTCACCGGGACAGGGGACCTCCTACGAGCAGTACTTC
CDR3: CASSPGQGTSYEQYF

J: TRBJ1-6
size: .
V: TRBV5-1
D: .
DNA: TGCGCCAGCAGCTTGTTTAGGTCCGACTCTTCACCCCTCCACTTT
CDR3: CASSLFRSDSSPLHF

J: TRBJ1-2
size: .
V: TRBV9
D: .
DNA: TGTGCCAGCAGCGCCTGGGGAGGGGACGGCTACACCTTC
CDR3: CASSAWGGDGYTF

J: TRBJ2-3
size: .
V: TRBV6-1
D: TRBD1
DNA: TGTGCCAGCAGTGAGGGACAGACCACAGATACGCAGTATTTT
CDR3: CASSEGQTTDTQYF

J: TRBJ1-1
size: .
V: TRBV7-9
D: TRBD1
DNA: TGTGCCAGCAGCCCTACAGGGGGCCTCACTGAAGCTTTCTTT
CDR3: CASSPTGGLTEAFF